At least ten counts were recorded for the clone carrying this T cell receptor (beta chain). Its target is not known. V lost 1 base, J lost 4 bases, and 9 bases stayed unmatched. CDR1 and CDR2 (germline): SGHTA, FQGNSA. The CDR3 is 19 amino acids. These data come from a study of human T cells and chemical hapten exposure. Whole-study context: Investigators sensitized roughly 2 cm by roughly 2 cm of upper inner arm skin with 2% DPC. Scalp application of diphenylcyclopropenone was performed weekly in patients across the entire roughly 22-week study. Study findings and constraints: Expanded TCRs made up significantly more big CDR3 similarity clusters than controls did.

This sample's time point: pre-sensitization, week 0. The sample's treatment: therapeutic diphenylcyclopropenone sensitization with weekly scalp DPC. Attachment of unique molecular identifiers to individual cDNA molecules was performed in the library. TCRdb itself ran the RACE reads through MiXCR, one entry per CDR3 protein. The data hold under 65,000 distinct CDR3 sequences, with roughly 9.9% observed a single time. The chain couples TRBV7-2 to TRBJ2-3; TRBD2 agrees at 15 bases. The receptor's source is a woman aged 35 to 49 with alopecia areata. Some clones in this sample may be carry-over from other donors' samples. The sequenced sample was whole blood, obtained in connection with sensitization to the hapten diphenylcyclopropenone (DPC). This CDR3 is CASSLVVGLAGGGADTQYF. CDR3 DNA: TGTGCCAGCAGCTTAGTAGTGGGACTAGCGGGGGGTGGCGCAGATACGCAGTATTTT. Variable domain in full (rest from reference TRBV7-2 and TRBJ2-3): GAGVSQSPSNKVTEKGKDVELRCDPISGHTALYWYRQSLGQGLEFLIYFQGNSAPDKSGLPSDRFSAERTGGSVSTLTIQRTQQEDSAVYLCASSLVVGLAGGGADTQYFGPGTRLTVL.